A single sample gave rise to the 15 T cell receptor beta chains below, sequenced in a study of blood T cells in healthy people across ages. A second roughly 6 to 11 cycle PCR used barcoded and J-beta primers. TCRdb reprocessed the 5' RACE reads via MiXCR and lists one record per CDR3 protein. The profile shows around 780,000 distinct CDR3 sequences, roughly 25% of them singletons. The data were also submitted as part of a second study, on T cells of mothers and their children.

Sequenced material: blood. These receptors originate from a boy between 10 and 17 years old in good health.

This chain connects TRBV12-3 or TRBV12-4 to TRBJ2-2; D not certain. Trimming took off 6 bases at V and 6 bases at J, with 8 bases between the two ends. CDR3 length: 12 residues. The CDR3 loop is CASSFFSGELFF. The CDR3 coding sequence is TGTGCCAGCAGCTTTTTTTCCGGGGAGCTGTTTTTT.

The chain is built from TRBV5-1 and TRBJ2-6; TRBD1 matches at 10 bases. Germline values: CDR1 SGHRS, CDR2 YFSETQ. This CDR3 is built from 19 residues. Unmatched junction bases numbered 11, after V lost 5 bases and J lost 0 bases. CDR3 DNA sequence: TGCGCCAGCAGTCTCCCCACGACAGGGGGCCCCTCTGGGGCCAACGTCCTGACTTTC. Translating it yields CASSLPTTGGPSGANVLTF.

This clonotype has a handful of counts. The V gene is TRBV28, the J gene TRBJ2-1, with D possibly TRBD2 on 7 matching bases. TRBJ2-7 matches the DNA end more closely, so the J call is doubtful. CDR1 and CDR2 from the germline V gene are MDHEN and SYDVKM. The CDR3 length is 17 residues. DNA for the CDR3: TGTGCCAGCAGTTTAGTTGTCGGAGGGGGAGGGATCTACGAGCAGTACTTC. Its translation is CASSLVVGGGGIYEQYF.

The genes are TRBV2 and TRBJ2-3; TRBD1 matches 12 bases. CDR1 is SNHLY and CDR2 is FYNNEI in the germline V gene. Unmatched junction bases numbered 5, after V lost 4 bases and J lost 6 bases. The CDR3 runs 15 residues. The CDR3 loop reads CASSGGTGGGDTQYF. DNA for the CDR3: TGTGCCAGCAGTGGCGGGACAGGGGGCGGTGATACGCAGTATTTT. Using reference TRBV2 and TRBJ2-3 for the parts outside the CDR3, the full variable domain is EPEVTQTPSHQVTQMGQEVILRCVPISNHLYFYWYRQILGQKVEFLVSFYNNEISEKSEIFDDQFSVERPDGSNFTLKIRSTKLEDSAMYFCASSGGTGGGDTQYFGPGTRLTVL.

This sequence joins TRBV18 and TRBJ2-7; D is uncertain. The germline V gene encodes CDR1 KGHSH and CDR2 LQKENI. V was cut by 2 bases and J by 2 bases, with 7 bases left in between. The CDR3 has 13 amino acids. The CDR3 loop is CASSPGITYEQYF. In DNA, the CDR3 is TGTGCCAGCTCACCAGGGATTACCTACGAGCAGTACTTC.

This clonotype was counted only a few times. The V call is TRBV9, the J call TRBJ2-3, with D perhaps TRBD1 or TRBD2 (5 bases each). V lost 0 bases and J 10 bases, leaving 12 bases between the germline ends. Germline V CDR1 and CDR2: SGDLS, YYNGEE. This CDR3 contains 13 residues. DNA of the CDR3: TGTGCCAGCAGCGTAGCTGGGACCCCCTCGCAGTATTTT. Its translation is CASSVAGTPSQYF. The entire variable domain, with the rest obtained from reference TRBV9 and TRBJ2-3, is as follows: DSGVTQTPKHLITATGQRVTLRCSPRSGDLSVYWYQQSLDQGLQFLIQYYNGEERAKGNILERFSAQQFPDLHSELNLSSLELGDSALYFCASSVAGTPSQYFGPGTRLTVL.

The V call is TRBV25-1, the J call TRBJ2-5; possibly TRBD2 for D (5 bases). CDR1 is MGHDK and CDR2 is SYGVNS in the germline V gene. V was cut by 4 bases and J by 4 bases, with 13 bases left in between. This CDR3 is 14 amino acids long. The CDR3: CASSARRGRETQYF. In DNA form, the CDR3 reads TGTGCCAGCAGTGCCCGACGAGGGAGAGAGACCCAGTACTTC. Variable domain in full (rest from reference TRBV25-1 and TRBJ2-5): EADIYQTPRYLVIGTGKKITLECSQTMGHDKMYWYQQDPGMELHLIHYSYGVNSTEKGDLSSESTVSRIRTEHFPLTLESARPSHTSQYLCASSARRGRETQYFGPGTRLLVL.

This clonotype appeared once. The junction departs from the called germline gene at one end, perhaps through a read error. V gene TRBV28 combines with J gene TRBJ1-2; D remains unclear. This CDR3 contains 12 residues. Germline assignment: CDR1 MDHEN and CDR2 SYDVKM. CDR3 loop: CASRWANYGYTF. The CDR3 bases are TGTGCCAGCAGATGGGCTAACTACGGCTACACCTTC.

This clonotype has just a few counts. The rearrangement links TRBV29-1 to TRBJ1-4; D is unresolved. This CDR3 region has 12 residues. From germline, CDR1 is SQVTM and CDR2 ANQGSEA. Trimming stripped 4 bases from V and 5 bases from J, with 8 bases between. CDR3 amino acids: CSVVFANEKLFF. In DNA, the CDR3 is TGCAGCGTTGTCTTTGCGAATGAAAAACTGTTTTTT. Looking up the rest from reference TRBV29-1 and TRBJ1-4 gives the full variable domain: SAVISQKPSRDICQRGTSLTIQCQVDSQVTMMFWYRQQPGQSLTLIATANQGSEATYESGFVIDKFPISRPNLTFSTLTVSNMSPEDSSIYLCSVVFANEKLFFGSGTQLSVL.

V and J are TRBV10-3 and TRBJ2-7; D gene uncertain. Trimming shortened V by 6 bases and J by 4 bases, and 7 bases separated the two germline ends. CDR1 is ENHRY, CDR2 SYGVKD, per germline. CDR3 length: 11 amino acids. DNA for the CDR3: TGTGCCATCAGCACAGATTACGAGCAGTACTTC. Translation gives CAISTDYEQYF.

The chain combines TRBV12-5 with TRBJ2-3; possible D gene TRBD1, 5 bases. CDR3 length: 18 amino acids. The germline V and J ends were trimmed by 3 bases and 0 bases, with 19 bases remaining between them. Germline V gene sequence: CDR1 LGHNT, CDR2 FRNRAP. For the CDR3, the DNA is TGTGCTAGTGGTTTAGGGGCAAAGGGGATCCCTAGCACAGATACGCAGTATTTT. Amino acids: CASGLGAKGIPSTDTQYF.

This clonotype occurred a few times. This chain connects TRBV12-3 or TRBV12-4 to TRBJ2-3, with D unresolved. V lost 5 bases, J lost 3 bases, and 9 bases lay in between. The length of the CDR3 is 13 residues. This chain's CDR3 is CASSRYRTDTQYF. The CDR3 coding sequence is TGTGCCAGCAGTCGTTATCGTACAGATACGCAGTATTTT.

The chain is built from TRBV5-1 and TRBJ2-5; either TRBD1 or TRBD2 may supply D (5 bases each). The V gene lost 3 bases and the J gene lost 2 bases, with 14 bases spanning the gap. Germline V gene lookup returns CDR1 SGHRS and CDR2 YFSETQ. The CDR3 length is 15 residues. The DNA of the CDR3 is TGCGCCAGCAGCTCTACCGGGACCGCGCAAGAGACCCAGTACTTC. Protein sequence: CASSSTGTAQETQYF.

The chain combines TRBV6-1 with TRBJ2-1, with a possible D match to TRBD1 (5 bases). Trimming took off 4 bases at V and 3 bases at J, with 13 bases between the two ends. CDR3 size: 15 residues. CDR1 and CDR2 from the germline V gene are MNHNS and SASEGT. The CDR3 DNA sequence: TGTGCCAGCAGTGGTCTAGGGGAATTCTACAATGAGCAGTTCTTC. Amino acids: CASSGLGEFYNEQFF.

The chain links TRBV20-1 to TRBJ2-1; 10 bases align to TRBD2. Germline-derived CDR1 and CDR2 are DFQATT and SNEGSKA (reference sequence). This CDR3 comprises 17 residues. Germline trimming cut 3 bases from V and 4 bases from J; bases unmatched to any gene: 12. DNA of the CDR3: TGCAGTGCTAGGGCTAGCGGGGGACCAACTCTTTACAATGAGCAGTTCTTC. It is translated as CSARASGGPTLYNEQFF.